These T cell receptor beta chains were read from a single sample in a study of identical twins. Using its own MiXCR run on the 5' RACE reads, TCRdb lists one record per CDR3 protein. The table has 350,000 to 400,000 distinct CDR3 sequences, roughly 10% seen once. The sequenced sample consisted of naive T cells sorted from blood. The receptors derive from a woman between 45 and 65 years old in good health. Each CDR3 is given with its conserved first and last residue.

>TRBV5-1|TRBJ2-3
CASRTSRASTDTQYF
>TRBV27|TRBJ2-7
CASSFGAGGDSYEQYF
>TRBV30|TRBJ2-3
CAWRALANTQYF
>TRBV11-2|TRBJ2-1
CASRMTGGVLYNEQFF
>TRBV12-3/TRBV12-4|TRBJ2-1
CASLGISHEQFF
>TRBV4-1|TRBJ2-2
CASSPREINTGELFF
>TRBV5-1|TRBJ2-5
CASSLEGGQETQYF
>TRBV19|TRBJ1-2
CASSIVTGANYGYTF
>TRBV20-1|TRBJ1-5
CGAGRPYQPQHF
>TRBV9|TRBJ2-4
CASSVGAGGANIQYF
>TRBV18|TRBJ1-2
CASSPSRGYGYTF
>TRBV12-3/TRBV12-4|TRBJ1-2
CASSFSQVYGYTF
>TRBV9|TRBJ1-1
CASSVVGPEAFF
>TRBV6-1|TRBJ2-7
CASSFRGPSGRRINEQYF
>TRBV5-1|TRBJ1-1
CASSRDRGNTEAFF
>TRBV27|TRBJ2-7
CASRTTSPYEQYF
>TRBV10-2|TRBJ2-1
CASRGDYYNEQFF
>TRBV12-3/TRBV12-4|TRBJ2-1
CASRRLDSYNEQFF